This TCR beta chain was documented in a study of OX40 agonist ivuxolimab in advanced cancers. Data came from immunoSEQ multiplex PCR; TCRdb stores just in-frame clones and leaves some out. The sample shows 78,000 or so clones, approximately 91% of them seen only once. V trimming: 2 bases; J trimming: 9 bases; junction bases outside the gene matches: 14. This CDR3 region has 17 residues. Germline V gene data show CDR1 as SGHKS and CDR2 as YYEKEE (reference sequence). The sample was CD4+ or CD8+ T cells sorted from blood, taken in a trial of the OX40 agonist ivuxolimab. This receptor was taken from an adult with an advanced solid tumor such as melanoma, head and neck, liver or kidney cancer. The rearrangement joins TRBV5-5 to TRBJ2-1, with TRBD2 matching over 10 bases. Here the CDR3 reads CASSLDRASSGRGEQFF. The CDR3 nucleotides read TGTGCCAGCAGCTTAGACAGGGCGTCTAGCGGGAGAGGTGAGCAGTTCTTC.